This T cell receptor beta chain stems from a study of post-analysis software for immune sequencing data. General study points: With TRBV5-6, TRBV5-1 and TRBV20-1 included, about five TRBV segments were more frequent in patients than in controls.

This clonotype was observed a few times. Its antigen is as yet unknown. The CDR3 has 18 residues. Unique molecular identifiers were present in the TCR beta cDNA libraries. From the PCR reads, TCRdb called clonotypes with MiXCR, one entry per CDR3 protein. Among under 900,000 distinct CDR3 sequences listed, about 53% were seen once. Input material: blood. The V and J genes are TRBV21-1 and TRBJ2-4; TRBD1 is taken as the D call from the table, unchecked against the DNA. TRBV21-1 is marked as a pseudogene. The receptor's source is a girl aged 10 to 17 with multiple sclerosis. CDR3 coding DNA: TGTGCCAGCAGCAAAGAGGCTCGCAGGCAGGGGGCCAAAAACATTCAGTACTTC. This translates into CASSKEARRQGAKNIQYF.